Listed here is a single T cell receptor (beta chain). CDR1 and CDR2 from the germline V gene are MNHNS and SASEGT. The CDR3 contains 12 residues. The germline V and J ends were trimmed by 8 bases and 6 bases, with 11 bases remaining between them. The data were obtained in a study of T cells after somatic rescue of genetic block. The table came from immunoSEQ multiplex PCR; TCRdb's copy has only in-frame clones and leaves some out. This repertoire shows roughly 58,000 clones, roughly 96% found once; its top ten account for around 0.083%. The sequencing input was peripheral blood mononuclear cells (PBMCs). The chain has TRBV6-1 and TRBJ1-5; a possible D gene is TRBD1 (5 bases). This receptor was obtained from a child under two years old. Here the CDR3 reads CASGPTGQPQHF. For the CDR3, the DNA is TGTGCCAGCGGCCCAACAGGTCAGCCCCAGCATTTT.